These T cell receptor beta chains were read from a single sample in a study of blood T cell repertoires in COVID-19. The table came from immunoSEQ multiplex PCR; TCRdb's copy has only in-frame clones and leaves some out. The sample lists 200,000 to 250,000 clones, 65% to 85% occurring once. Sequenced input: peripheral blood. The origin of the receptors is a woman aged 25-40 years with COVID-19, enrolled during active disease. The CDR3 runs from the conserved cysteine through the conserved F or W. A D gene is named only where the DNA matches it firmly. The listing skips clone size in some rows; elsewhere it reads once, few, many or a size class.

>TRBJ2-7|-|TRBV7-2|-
CASSPGRGGYEQYF
TGTGCCAGCAGCCCGGGGAGAGGGGGTTACGAGCAGTACTTC
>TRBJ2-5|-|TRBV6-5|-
CASTPPGEETQYF
TGTGCCAGCACCCCCCCGGGGGAAGAGACCCAGTACTTC
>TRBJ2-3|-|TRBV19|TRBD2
CASSPGRHTDTQYF
TGTGCCAGTAGTCCCGGGAGGCACACAGATACGCAGTATTTT
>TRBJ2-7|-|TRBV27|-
CASRPTAGEQYF
TGTGCCAGCAGGCCCACCGCCGGCGAGCAGTACTTC
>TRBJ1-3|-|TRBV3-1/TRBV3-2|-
CASSQDGLEIGAGNTIYF
TGTGCCAGCAGCCAAGATGGGCTCGAGATAGGGGCTGGAAACACCATATATTTT
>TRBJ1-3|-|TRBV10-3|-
CAISEEGFSGNTIYF
TGTGCCATCAGTGAGGAGGGCTTCTCTGGAAACACCATATATTTT
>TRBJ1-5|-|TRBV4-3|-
CASSQEWGKNQPQHF
TGCGCCAGCAGCCAAGAGTGGGGCAAGAATCAGCCCCAGCATTTT
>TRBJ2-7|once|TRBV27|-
CASSGGRAYEQYF
TGTGCCAGCAGCGGGGGAAGGGCCTACGAGCAGTACTTC
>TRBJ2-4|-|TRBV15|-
CATSSDRERLAKNIQYF
TGTGCCACCAGCAGCGATCGGGAGCGTCTGGCCAAAAACATTCAGTACTTC
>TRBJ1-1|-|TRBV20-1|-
CSASPGLGSAEAFF
TGCAGTGCTAGTCCCGGACTGGGGAGCGCTGAAGCTTTCTTT
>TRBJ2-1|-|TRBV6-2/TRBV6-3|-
CASSFAGNEQFF
TGTGCCAGCAGTTTCGCGGGAAATGAGCAGTTCTTC
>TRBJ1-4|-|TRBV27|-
CASSWSWGETNEKLFF
TGTGCCAGCAGCTGGTCTTGGGGGGAGACTAATGAAAAACTGTTTTTT
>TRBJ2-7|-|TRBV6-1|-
CASSEGEGGIYEQYF
TGTGCCAGCAGTGAGGGAGAAGGAGGAATCTACGAGCAGTACTTC
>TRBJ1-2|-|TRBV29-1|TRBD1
CSVRTGANYGYTF
TGCAGCGTTAGGACAGGGGCAAACTATGGCTACACCTTC
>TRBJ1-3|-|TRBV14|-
CASSHDTGPGNTIYF
TGTGCCAGCAGCCACGACACAGGGCCTGGAAACACCATATATTTT
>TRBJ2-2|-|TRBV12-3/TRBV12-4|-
CASRAANTGELFF
TGTGCCAGCAGGGCCGCGAACACCGGGGAGCTGTTTTTT
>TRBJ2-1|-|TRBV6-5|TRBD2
CASSWTSGEQFF
TGTGCCAGCAGCTGGACTAGTGGTGAGCAGTTCTTC
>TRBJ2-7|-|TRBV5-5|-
CASSPRGYYEQYF
TGTGCCAGCAGCCCAAGGGGGTACTACGAGCAGTACTTC
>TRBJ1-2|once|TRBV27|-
CASSLSRAYGYTF
TGTGCCAGCAGTTTGAGCAGGGCCTATGGCTACACCTTC
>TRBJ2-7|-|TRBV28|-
CASSSPFSEQYF
TGTGCCAGCAGTTCCCCTTTCTCCGAGCAGTACTTC
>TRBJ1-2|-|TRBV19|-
CASKLRGLYGYTF
TGTGCCAGTAAATTACGAGGGCTTTATGGCTACACCTTC
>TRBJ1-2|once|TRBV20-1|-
CSAAGVRGYTF
TGCAGTGCGGCAGGGGTAAGAGGCTACACCTTC
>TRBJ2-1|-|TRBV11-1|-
CASSQGSDEQFF
TGTGCCAGCAGCCAGGGGTCCGATGAGCAGTTCTTC
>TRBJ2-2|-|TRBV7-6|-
CASSQTGELFF
TGTGCCAGCAGTCAGACCGGGGAGCTGTTTTTT